Below, 9 T cell receptor beta chains from the same sample are listed, as sequenced in a study of T cells in Graves' hyperthyroidism and ophthalmopathy. Researchers took RNA transcripts and amplified the TCR beta CDR3 regions from them. Using the HTBI primer set, a first-round RT-PCR was run on the TCR CDR3. In TCRdb, the multiplex PCR reads were re-called with MiXCR into one record per CDR3 protein. The sample shows about 620,000 distinct CDR3 sequences, 15% to 20% of them seen only once. What was sequenced was blood. Receptors originate from a young woman with Graves' hyperthyroidism.

This clonotype was picked up a small number of times. This chain uses TRBV28 with TRBJ2-2, with D perhaps given as TRBD1 or TRBD2 (5 bases each). CDR1 is MDHEN and CDR2 is SYDVKM in the germline V gene. V lost 8 bases, J lost 3 bases, and 7 bases lay in between. This CDR3 has 12 amino acids. CDR3 sequence (DNA): TGTGCCAGCGGGACGGACACCGGGGAGCTGTTTTTT. This sequence encodes CASGTDTGELFF.

The CDR3 here is CASSSQGEPYGYTF. DNA for the CDR3: TGTGCCAGTAGTAGCCAGGGAGAACCCTATGGCTACACCTTC. The rearrangement joins TRBV19 to TRBJ1-2, with D tentatively TRBD1 (5 bases). In germline, CDR1 is LNHDA, CDR2 SQIVND (reference sequence). This CDR3 has 14 residues. V lost 4 bases and J lost 4, with 13 bases in between.

The V call is TRBV29-1, the J call TRBJ2-1; D is ambiguous. Germline V gene sequence: CDR1 SQVTM, CDR2 ANQGSEA. V was trimmed by 3 bases and J by 8 bases, leaving 14 bases between them. CDR3 length: 13 amino acids. The CDR3 region is CSVEKFSSDEQFF. The CDR3 DNA is TGCAGCGTTGAGAAGTTTAGCAGCGATGAGCAGTTCTTC.

The chain has TRBV5-5 and TRBJ2-2, with 11 bases fitting TRBD2. V shed 4 bases and J 7 bases; nucleotides not matched to a gene: 9. Germline assignment: CDR1 SGHKS and CDR2 YYEKEE (reference sequence). This CDR3 has 16 amino acids. This CDR3 reads CASSELAGVSGGELFF. In DNA form, the CDR3 reads TGTGCCAGCAGCGAACTAGCGGGAGTGAGTGGCGGGGAGCTGTTTTTT.

This clonotype occurred a few times. This chain links TRBV28 with TRBJ2-2; tentatively, D is TRBD2 (6 bases). The CDR3 runs 15 residues. Trimming stripped 11 bases from V and 6 bases from J, with 22 bases between. Germline V CDR1 and CDR2: MDHEN, SYDVKM. The CDR3 loop is CAASVRGMVAGELFF. The CDR3 region has the DNA TGTGCCGCTTCTGTACGGGGGATGGTCGCCGGGGAGCTGTTTTTT.

The sample holds one count of this clonotype. The gene calls are TRBV7-2 and TRBJ2-3; 9 bases fit TRBD2. Germline values: CDR1 SGHTA, CDR2 FQGNSA. Unmatched junction bases numbered 12, after V lost 8 bases and J lost 3 bases. The CDR3 covers 16 residues. CDR3 DNA: TGTGCCAGCCGCAGCTTATATAGCGGGAGAACAGATACGCAGTATTTT. Translating it yields CASRSLYSGRTDTQYF.

The sample holds one count of this clonotype. Since a much larger clone is just one base distant, this may be a read error. The rearrangement uses TRBV30 and TRBJ2-3; 13 positions match TRBD2. The CDR3 runs to 15 residues. J gave up 5 bases and V 5 bases, and 7 bases lay outside the gene matches. Germline V lookup: CDR1 GTSNPN, CDR2 SVGIG (reference sequence). CDR3 in amino acids: CAWELAGGQVDTQYF. The CDR3 bases are TGTGCCTGGGAACTAGCGGGAGGGCAAGTAGATACGCAGTATTTT.

This clonotype turned up a few times. The junction differs from germline at one of its ends, possibly a read error. The chain uses TRBV18 and TRBJ2-5; no clear D gene. From germline, CDR1 is KGHSH and CDR2 LQKENI. The CDR3 covers 16 residues. The CDR3 reads CASSTPAGRVGETQYF. The CDR3 DNA follows: TGTGCCAGCTCAACACCAGCCGGGCGCGTCGGGGAGACCCAGTACTTC.

This clonotype showed up just a few times. CDR3 nucleotides: TGTGCCAGCAGTCCGCTCCTACCAGAAGCTTTCTTT. Translating it yields CASSPLLPEAFF. J is TRBJ1-1 and V is TRBV12-3 or TRBV12-4; no firm D call. V gave up 5 bases and J gave up 8 bases, with 12 bases separating them. This CDR3 has 12 residues.